The entry that follows covers one T cell receptor (beta chain) sequence. Its antigen is currently unknown. This sample was included in a study of monozygotic twins with inflammatory bowel disease. Study observations and caveats: The data gave no support to a single strong IBD-associated signal or clonotype. The study found lower TCRbeta diversity (inverse Simpson) in IBD patients than in healthy co-twins.

The CDR3 is made up of 17 amino acids. Germline V CDR1 and CDR2: LGHDT, YNNKEL (reference sequence). Through template switching, UMIs that included a 6-nucleotide sample barcode were added. With the 5' RACE reads reprocessed, TCRdb shows one record per CDR3 protein and no DNA. In total, the table holds a few hundred thousand distinct CDR3 sequences. Each donor gave about 2.5 ml of peripheral blood. The V and J genes are TRBV3-1 and TRBJ2-1; TCRdb calls TRBD1, which cannot be checked without DNA. What was sequenced was blood. The sequence derives from a human donor with ulcerative colitis or Crohn's disease, or a healthy co-twin of an affected twin (not recorded which). The CDR3 protein is CASSQGRSFRGRNEQFF.